This record looks at one T cell receptor beta chain sequence and its context. It has no known antigen specificity. This may be a read error, as it is one base from a much larger clone. CDR1 and CDR2 (SQVTM, ANQGSEA) derive from the germline V gene. From the cysteine up to the phenylalanine, the CDR3 has a length of 12 residues. Just CDR3 DNA is preserved here, 36 bases in frame from base 1. TCRbeta-specific cDNA was reverse-transcribed from roughly 500 ng total RNA using a constant-region primer and ProtoScript II reverse transcriptase. The TCRbeta libraries were prepared through three rounds of nested multiplex PCR following a slightly modified ARM-PCR procedure. Each of the first two PCR rounds ran for nine to eleven cycles and used multiplex TRBV1-TRBV30 forward primers together with a Cbeta reverse primer. Sample barcodes and Illumina adapters were added in a final 25-cycle PCR with Deep VentR polymerase. Amplicons of 200-500 bp were gel-purified with a QIAquick gel extraction kit before sequencing. TCRbeta amplicons were sequenced on an Illumina HiSeq 2500 with 250-bp paired-end reads. Processing in the source paper ran as follows. To recover full CDR3 sequences, reads were quality-trimmed using Trimmomatic v0.33 and paired reads were then merged using FLASH v1.2.11. V, D and J germline segments were assigned to the rearranged TCRbeta sequences using MiGEC v1.2.1b. Clonotype statistics and Shannon-Wiener diversity indices were calculated with VDJtools v1.0.0. Except for diversity analysis, only the 250 most abundant clonotypes of each sample were used in subsequent analyses to reduce sampling bias. TCRdb reprocessed the public reads (quality trimming at Q25 with fastp, clone calling with MiXCR) and kept in-frame beta chains. Each CDR3 protein appears once, grouped with its most common genes and DNA. TCRdb's processing, not the authors', yielded these V and J calls. The sample includes over 250,000 distinct CDR3 sequences, with around three fifths observed a single time. About 15% of the sample belongs to the ten largest clones.

This sample is part of a study of tumor-infiltrating lymphocytes in primary liver carcinoma listed by TCRdb under 2017. The study in broad terms: Between late 2015 and March 2016, roughly five patients in China with histopathologically diagnosed primary liver carcinoma had surgical resection. Repertoires from technical replicates were highly reproducible, with mean shared-clone rates roughly 0.9 and correlation coefficients above 0.98. A total of 35 specimens from 5 patients underwent TCRbeta repertoire sequencing, comprising about 25 tumor regions, 5 adjacent noncancerous liver tissues and 5 peripheral blood samples. Each sample produced about 3.5 to 8 million productive TCRbeta reads, and read depth showed no significant difference between tissue types. For each liver tumor, the study sampled five regions along with adjacent normal tissue and blood, and applied TCRbeta repertoire sequencing, expression microarrays and whole-exome sequencing. Of the five patients, three men and two women aged 30 to 69 years, four had hepatocellular carcinoma and one had combined HCC and intrahepatic cholangiocarcinoma. The tumors of the five patients were staged as T1-T3 N0M0, with maximum diameters ranging from 4.2 to 10 cm. Study-wide conclusions, independent of this receptor: Only the TCR beta chain was sequenced, which likely underestimates true repertoire diversity because unpaired alpha chains were not captured. Because the samples were bulk and unsorted, CD4+ and CD8+ T cell repertoires could not be compared. Repertoire overlap was higher between tumor regions (mean roughly 35%) than tumor-adjacent (approximately 17%) or tumor-blood (roughly 14%) pairs, consistent with antigen-driven expansion. With just a handful of patients in the study, the authors point out that the findings should be validated in a larger study. Compared with blood, tumors had a significantly larger share of the repertoire taken up by the top 250 clones (p = 0.039).

TRIzol reagent was used to extract blood RNA from unsorted whole blood, while the DNeasy Blood & Tissue kit provided the germline DNA. Patients had chronic HBV infection and were treatment-naive at sampling. Before surgery, 3.5 to 4 milliliters of peripheral blood were drawn into K2EDTA tubes. Sequencing was performed on peripheral blood. Rearrangement joined TRBV29-1 to TRBJ1-4; no D segment can be confidently identified. This receptor was taken from a woman in her 30s with primary liver carcinoma and hepatitis B virus infection. The DNA sequence is given as TGCAGCGTTTTGAGGGATCGGGAAAGACTGTTTTTT. It is translated as CSVLRDRERLFF.